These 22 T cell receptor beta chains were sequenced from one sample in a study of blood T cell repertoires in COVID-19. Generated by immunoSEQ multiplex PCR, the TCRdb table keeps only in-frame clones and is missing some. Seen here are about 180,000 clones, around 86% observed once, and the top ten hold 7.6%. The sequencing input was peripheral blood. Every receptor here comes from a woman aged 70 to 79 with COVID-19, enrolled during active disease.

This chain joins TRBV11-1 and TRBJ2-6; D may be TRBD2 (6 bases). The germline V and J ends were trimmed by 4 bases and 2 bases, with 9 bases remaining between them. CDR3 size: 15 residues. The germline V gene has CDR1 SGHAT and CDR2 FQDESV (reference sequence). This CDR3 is CASSSRGPGANVLTF. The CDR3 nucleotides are TGTGCCAGCAGCTCGCGGGGACCTGGGGCCAACGTCCTGACTTTC. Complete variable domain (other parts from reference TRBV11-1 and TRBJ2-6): EAEVAQSPRYKITEKSQAVAFWCDPISGHATLYWYRQILGQGPELLVQFQDESVVDDSQLPKDRFSAERLKGVDSTLKIQPAELGDSAMYLCASSSRGPGANVLTFGAGSRLTVL.

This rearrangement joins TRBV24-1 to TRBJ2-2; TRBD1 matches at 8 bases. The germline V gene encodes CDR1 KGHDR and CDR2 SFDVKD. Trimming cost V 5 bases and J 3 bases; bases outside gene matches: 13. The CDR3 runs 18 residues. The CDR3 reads CATSGRDRFAWDTGELFF. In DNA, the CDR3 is TGTGCCACCAGTGGTCGGGACAGGTTCGCATGGGACACCGGGGAGCTGTTTTTT.

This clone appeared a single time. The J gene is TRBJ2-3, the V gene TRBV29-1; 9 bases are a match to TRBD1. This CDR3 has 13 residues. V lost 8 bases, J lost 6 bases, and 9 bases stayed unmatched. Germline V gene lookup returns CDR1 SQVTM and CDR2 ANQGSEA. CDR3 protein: CSTRTGAGDTQYF. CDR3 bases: TGCAGCACTCGGACAGGGGCTGGGGATACGCAGTATTTT.

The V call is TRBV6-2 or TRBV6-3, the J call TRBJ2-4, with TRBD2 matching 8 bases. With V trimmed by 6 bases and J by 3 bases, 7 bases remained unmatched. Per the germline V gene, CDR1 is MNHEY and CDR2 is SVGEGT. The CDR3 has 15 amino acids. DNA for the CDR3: TGTGCCAGCAGCCGGGGGGGTCTGGGCAAAAACATTCAGTACTTC. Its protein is CASSRGGLGKNIQYF.

The CDR3 spells CASSLETGGLYGYTF. The CDR3 coding sequence is TGTGCCAGCAGTCTCGAGACAGGGGGCTTATATGGCTACACCTTC. The chain employs TRBV6-5 and TRBJ1-2; 10 positions match TRBD1. Germline V gives CDR1 MNHEY, CDR2 SVGAGI. The V gene end was trimmed by 5 bases and the J gene end by 5 bases; junction bases not matched to a gene: 8. This CDR3 has 15 residues.

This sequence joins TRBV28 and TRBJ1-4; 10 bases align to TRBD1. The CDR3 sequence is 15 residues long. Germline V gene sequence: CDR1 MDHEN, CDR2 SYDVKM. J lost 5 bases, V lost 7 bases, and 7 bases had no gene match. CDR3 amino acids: CASMRDRGRNEKLFF. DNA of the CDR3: TGTGCCAGCATGCGAGACAGGGGGCGGAATGAAAAACTGTTTTTT.

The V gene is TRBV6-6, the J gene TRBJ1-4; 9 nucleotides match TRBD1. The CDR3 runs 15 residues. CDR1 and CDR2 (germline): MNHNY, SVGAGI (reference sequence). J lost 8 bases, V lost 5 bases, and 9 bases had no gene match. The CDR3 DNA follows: TGTGCCAGCAGTACCGAACAGGGGGCGGGAGAAAAACTGTTTTTT. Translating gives CASSTEQGAGEKLFF.

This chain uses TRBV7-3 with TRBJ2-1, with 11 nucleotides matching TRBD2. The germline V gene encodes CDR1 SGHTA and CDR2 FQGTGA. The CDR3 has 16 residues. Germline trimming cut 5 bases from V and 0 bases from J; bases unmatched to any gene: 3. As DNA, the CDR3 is TGTGCCAGCAGCCCGGGACTAGCGGACTCCTACAATGAGCAGTTCTTC. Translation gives CASSPGLADSYNEQFF. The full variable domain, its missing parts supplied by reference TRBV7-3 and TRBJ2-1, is GAGVSQTPSNKVTEKGKYVELRCDPISGHTALYWYRQSLGQGPEFLIYFQGTGAADDSGLPNDRFFAVRPEGSVSTLKIQRTERGDSAVYLCASSPGLADSYNEQFFGPGTRLTVL.

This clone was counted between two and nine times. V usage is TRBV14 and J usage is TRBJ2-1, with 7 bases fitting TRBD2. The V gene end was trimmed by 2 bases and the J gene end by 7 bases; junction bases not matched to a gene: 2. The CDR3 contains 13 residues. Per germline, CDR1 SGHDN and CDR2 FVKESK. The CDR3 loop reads CASSQTGRNEQFF. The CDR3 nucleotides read TGTGCCAGCAGCCAAACCGGGAGGAATGAGCAGTTCTTC.

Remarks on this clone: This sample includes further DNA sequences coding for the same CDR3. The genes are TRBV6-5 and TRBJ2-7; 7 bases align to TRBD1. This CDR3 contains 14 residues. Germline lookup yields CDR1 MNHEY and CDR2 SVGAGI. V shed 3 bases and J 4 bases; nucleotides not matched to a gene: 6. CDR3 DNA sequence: TGTGCCAGCAGTTATGGGCAGGGGGTTTACGAGCAGTACTTC. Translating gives CASSYGQGVYEQYF.

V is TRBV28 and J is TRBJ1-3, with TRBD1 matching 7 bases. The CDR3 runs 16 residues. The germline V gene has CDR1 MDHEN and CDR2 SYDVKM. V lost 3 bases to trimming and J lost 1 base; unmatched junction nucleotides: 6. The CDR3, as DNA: TGTGCCAGCAGTTTGTTGGGCAGGGGGTCTGGAAACACCATATATTTT. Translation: CASSLLGRGSGNTIYF.

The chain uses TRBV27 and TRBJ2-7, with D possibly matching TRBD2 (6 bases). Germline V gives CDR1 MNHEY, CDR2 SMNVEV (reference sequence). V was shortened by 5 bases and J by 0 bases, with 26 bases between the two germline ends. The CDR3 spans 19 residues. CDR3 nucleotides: TGTGCCAGCAGTGGAGGGATTTTCCGCTTTAAACCTAGCTCCTACGAGCAGTACTTC. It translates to CASSGGIFRFKPSSYEQYF.

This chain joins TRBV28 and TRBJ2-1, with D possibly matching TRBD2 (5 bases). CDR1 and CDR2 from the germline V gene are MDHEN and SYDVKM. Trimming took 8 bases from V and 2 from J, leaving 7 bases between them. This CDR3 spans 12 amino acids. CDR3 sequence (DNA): TGTGCCAGCGGACTGACCTACAATGAGCAGTTCTTC. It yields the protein CASGLTYNEQFF. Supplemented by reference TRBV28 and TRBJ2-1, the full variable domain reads DVKVTQSSRYLVKRTGEKVFLECVQDMDHENMFWYRQDPGLGLRLIYFSYDVKMKEKGDIPEGYSVSREKKERFSLILESASTNQTSMYLCASGLTYNEQFFGPGTRLTVL.

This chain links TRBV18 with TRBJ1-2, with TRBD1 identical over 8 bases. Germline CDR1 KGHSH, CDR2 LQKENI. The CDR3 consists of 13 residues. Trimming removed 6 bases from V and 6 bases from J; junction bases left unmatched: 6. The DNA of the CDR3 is TGTGCCAGCTCCCTCGGGACAGGCGATGGCTACACCTTC. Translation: CASSLGTGDGYTF.

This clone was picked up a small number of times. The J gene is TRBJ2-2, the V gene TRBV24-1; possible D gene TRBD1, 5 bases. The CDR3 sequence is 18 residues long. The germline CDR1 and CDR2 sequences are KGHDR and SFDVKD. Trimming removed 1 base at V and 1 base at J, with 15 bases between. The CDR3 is CATSDFGKGARNTGELFF. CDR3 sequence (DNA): TGTGCCACCAGTGATTTTGGTAAAGGGGCGCGGAACACCGGGGAGCTGTTTTTT.

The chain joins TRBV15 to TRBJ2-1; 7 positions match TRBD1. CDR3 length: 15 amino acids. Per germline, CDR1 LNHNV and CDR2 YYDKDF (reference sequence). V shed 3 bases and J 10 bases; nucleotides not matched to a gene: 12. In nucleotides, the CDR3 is TGTGCCACCAGCAGGGGACAGTCGGTTTCTACGGAGCAGTTCTTC. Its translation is CATSRGQSVSTEQFF.

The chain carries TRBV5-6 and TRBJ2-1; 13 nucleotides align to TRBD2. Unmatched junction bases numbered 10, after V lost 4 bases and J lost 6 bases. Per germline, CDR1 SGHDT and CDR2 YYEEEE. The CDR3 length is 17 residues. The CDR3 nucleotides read TGTGCCAGCAGCGTCTTACTAGCGGGAGGGCCTCGCAATGAGCAGTTCTTC. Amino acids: CASSVLLAGGPRNEQFF.

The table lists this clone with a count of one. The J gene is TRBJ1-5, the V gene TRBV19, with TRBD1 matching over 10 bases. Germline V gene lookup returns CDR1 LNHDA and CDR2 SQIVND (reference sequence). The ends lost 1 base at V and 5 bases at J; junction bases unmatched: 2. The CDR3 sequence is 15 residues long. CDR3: CASSIGQGADQPQHF. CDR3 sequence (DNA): TGTGCCAGTAGTATAGGACAGGGGGCGGATCAGCCCCAGCATTTT.

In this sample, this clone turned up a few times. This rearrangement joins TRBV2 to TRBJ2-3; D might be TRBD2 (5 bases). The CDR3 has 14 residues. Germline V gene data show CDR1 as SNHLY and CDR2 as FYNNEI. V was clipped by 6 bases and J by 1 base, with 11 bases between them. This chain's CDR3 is CASSSAVRTDTQYF. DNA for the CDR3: TGTGCCAGCAGCTCAGCGGTACGCACAGATACGCAGTATTTT.

DNA of the CDR3: TGTGCCAGCAGTGAATCCTACTATGGCTACACCTTC. Protein sequence: CASSESYYGYTF. V gene TRBV6-1 combines with J gene TRBJ1-2; D not certain. Trimming pared 2 bases from V and 3 bases from J, leaving 4 bases between. This CDR3 is 12 amino acids long. Germline loops: CDR1 MNHNS, CDR2 SASEGT.

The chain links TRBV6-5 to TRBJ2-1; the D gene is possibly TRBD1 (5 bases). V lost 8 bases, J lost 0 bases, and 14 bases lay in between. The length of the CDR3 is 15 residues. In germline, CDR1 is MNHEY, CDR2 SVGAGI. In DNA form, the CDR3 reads TGTGCCAGCCAAAGTAACAGGTACTCCTACAATGAGCAGTTCTTC. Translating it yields CASQSNRYSYNEQFF.

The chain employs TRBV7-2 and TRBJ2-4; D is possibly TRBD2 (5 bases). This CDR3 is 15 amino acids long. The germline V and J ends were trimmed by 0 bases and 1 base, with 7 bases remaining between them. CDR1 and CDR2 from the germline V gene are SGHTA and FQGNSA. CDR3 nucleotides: TGTGCCAGCAGCTTAGCGAGGGTTGCCAAAAACATTCAGTACTTC. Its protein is CASSLARVAKNIQYF.